The clone carrying this TCR beta chain came up once. These data originate in a study of blood T cell repertoires in COVID-19. Across the whole study: T cells, B-cell-depleted T cells, or PBMCs provided the cDNA or gDNA that served as material.

From germline, CDR1 is LNHNV and CDR2 YYDKDF (reference sequence). CDR3 length: 15 amino acids. V shed 5 bases and J 6 bases; nucleotides not matched to a gene: 6. In the authors' workflow: Amplification of reference gene primers provided the estimated nucleated cell counts. TCRdb's table, derived via immunoSEQ multiplex PCR, lists solely in-frame clones and lacks some. The DNA was the basis for D and trimming; V, J and clone size are from that table. The data show some 160,000 clones, with about 80% seen just once and about 11% held by the top ten. The sequencing sample was made of peripheral blood. The rearrangement uses TRBV15 and TRBJ2-1; 11 bases match TRBD2. The receptor was derived from a man aged 65 to 79 with active or convalescent COVID-19. In nucleotides, the CDR3 is TGTGCCACCAGCGTGGCTAGCGGGAGGCTCAATGAGCAGTTCTTC. It translates to CATSVASGRLNEQFF.